These T cell receptor beta chains were read from a single sample in a study of PD-L1 blockade in urothelial cancer. Data came from immunoSEQ multiplex PCR; TCRdb stores just in-frame clones and leaves some out. In the table there are over 15,000 clones, 75% to 90% of which are singletons. The specimen comprised PBMCs, sampled around atezolizumab (anti-PD-L1) treatment. These receptors originate from a man in his sixties or seventies with urothelial cancer. The CDR3 runs from the conserved cysteine through the conserved F or W. A D gene is named only where the DNA matches it firmly. Clone size is not always given. Where it is, it says once, few, many or a class for expanded clones.

>TRBJ1-1|-|TRBV9|15|-
TGTGCCAGCAGCGTAGGGTTTCGGGGGGAAAGGGAAGCTTTCTTT
CASSVGFRGEREAFF
>TRBJ2-3|TRBD1|TRBV4-1|15|-
TGCGCCAGCAGCGACACAGGGGGCACGACAGATACGCAGTATTTT
CASSDTGGTTDTQYF
>TRBJ1-1|-|TRBV4-1|13|-
TGCGCCAGCAGCCTAACATATCGGGACAAAGCTTTCTTT
CASSLTYRDKAFF
>TRBJ2-2|-|TRBV6-9|15|-
TGTGCCAGCAGTTATTGGGAGGCAAACACCGGGGAGCTGTTTTTT
CASSYWEANTGELFF
>TRBJ2-3|-|TRBV6-5|15|-
TGTGCCAGCAGTTACGCAGGGTGGGGCACAGATACGCAGTATTTT
CASSYAGWGTDTQYF
>TRBJ1-5|TRBD1|TRBV7-2|18|-
TGTGCCAGCAGCTTAGAGGACAGGGGCCCTTATAGCAATCAGCCCCAGCATTTT
CASSLEDRGPYSNQPQHF
>TRBJ2-7|-|TRBV19|12|-
TGTGCCAGTAGTCCAGGGAATCTCGAGCAGTACTTC
CASSPGNLEQYF
>TRBJ2-5|TRBD2|TRBV5-6|18|once
TGTGCCAGCAGATCCATAGCGGGGGGCCCACTTTTCGAAGAGACCCAGTACTTC
CASRSIAGGPLFEETQYF
>TRBJ2-1|-|TRBV9|12|-
TGTGCCAGCAGCCTTGGATACAGTGAGCAGTTCTTC
CASSLGYSEQFF
>TRBJ2-7|TRBD1|TRBV10-2|14|-
TGCGCCAGCACCTCGGGACAGGGGACTTACGAGCAGTACTTC
CASTSGQGTYEQYF
>TRBJ1-2|-|TRBV19|10|-
TGTGCCAGCTACTTCTATGGCTACACCTTC
CASYFYGYTF
>TRBJ1-4|-|TRBV9|15|few
TGTGCCAGCAGCGTAGGGAGCGCTACTAATGAAAAACTGTTTTTT
CASSVGSATNEKLFF
>TRBJ2-5|-|TRBV5-8|13|few
TGTGCCAGCAGCTGGGGACACGAGGAGACCCAGTACTTC
CASSWGHEETQYF
>TRBJ2-7|TRBD2|TRBV6-6|14|-
TGTGCCAGCACAACCCGGGGGGGAACCTACGAGCAGTACTTC
CASTTRGGTYEQYF
>TRBJ2-4|TRBD1|TRBV30|16|-
TGTGCCTGGAGTTTTCTGCAGACAGGGGGCCAAAACATTCAGTACTTC
CAWSFLQTGGQNIQYF
>TRBJ1-4|-|TRBV7-2|15|-
TGTGCCAGCAGCTTAGGGTGGGCCTCTAATGAAAAACTGTTTTTT
CASSLGWASNEKLFF
>TRBJ2-1|-|TRBV27|14|-
TGTGCCAGCAGTTTAGGACGGGGGTCTAATGAGCAGTTCTTC
CASSLGRGSNEQFF
>TRBJ2-7|-|TRBV7-6|13|-
TGTGCCAGCAGCTTAGGCGAGTCATACGAGCAGTACTTC
CASSLGESYEQYF
>TRBJ1-1|-|TRBV27|14|few
TGTGCCAGCAGACTGACAGGAGGGAACACTGAAGCTTTCTTT
CASRLTGGNTEAFF
>TRBJ2-7|TRBD2|TRBV9|15|once
TGTGCCAGCAGCAAAGGGGTAGCGGGGTATTTCGAGCAGTACTTC
CASSKGVAGYFEQYF
>TRBJ1-2|TRBD1|TRBV6-6|12|-
TGTGCCAGCGCCGGGACAGCGTATGGCTACACCTTC
CASAGTAYGYTF
>TRBJ2-5|TRBD2|TRBV7-8|15|-
TGTGCCAGCAGCCCCTATGGACTAGCGGGGGGAGCCCAGTACTTC
CASSPYGLAGGAQYF
>TRBJ2-3|TRBD2|TRBV10-3|16|-
TGTGCCATCAGCGGGCAAAAAGCGGGGGTGACAGATACGCAGTATTTT
CAISGQKAGVTDTQYF
>TRBJ1-4|TRBD1|TRBV10-3|15|once
TGTGCCATCGGCGGGACAGGGGTAGAAGATGAAAAACTGTTTTTT
CAIGGTGVEDEKLFF
>TRBJ1-5|-|TRBV14|13|few
TGTGCCAGCAGCTCGTACTCGGGGCAGCCCCAGCATTTT
CASSSYSGQPQHF